The 7 T cell receptor beta chains given below trace back to one sample, sequenced in a study of Graves' ophthalmopathy and Graves' hyperthyroidism. Transcripts of RNA were the source for amplifying TCR beta CDR3 regions. The first-round RT-PCR employed HTBI primers together with the Qiagen OneStep RT-PCR kit. A multiplex PCR was then performed as the second round. MiXCR, applied by TCRdb to the multiplex PCR reads, yields one record per CDR3 protein. The table has roughly 160,000 distinct CDR3 sequences, about two fifths seen once. Sample: peripheral blood. Receptors were obtained from a man aged 25 to 40 with Graves' ophthalmopathy.

The gene calls are TRBV29-1 and TRBJ2-2; no reliable D call. CDR3 length: 11 residues. Germline CDR1 and CDR2: SQVTM and ANQGSEA. CDR3 in amino acids: CSGKRTGELFF. The CDR3 bases are TGCAGTGGAAAACGCACCGGGGAGCTGTTTTTT.

The chain links TRBV6-2 or TRBV6-3 to TRBJ2-2; 11 bases are a match to TRBD2. The CDR3 is 18 residues long. CDR1 and CDR2 from the germline V gene are MNHEY and SVGEGT. Trimming took 7 bases from V and 7 from J; bases not matched to a gene: 17. CDR3 in DNA: TGTGCCAGCACTTTCTCGACTAGCGGGGAGCTACGGGGCGGGGAGCTGTTTTTT. Amino acid sequence: CASTFSTSGELRGGELFF.

This clonotype was seen repeatedly, ten times or more. The V call is TRBV7-9, the J call TRBJ2-7, with D possibly matching TRBD1 (6 bases). Trimming left V 5 bases short and J 3 bases short, with 11 bases between. Per the germline V gene, CDR1 is SEHNR and CDR2 is FQNEAQ (reference sequence). The CDR3 totals 13 residues. In DNA form, the CDR3 reads TGTGCCAGCAGCGCAGGGGAGCGCTACGAGCAGTACTTC. It is translated as CASSAGERYEQYF.

The CDR3 DNA is TGTGCCAGCAACAGGGGCCCTGGAAACACCATATATTTT. Translated: CASNRGPGNTIYF. V gene TRBV12-3 or TRBV12-4 combines with J gene TRBJ1-3, with TRBD1 identical over 7 bases. The CDR3 runs to 13 residues. V shed 7 bases and J 2 bases; nucleotides not matched to a gene: 2.

This clonotype was detected ten times or more. The chain carries TRBV10-3 and TRBJ2-7; possibly TRBD2 for D (6 bases). V lost 4 bases to trimming and J lost 4 bases, with 14 bases between them. This CDR3 has 14 amino acids. Germline values: CDR1 ENHRY, CDR2 SYGVKD. The CDR3 sequence is CAISGSGVGYEQYF. The CDR3 bases are TGTGCCATCAGTGGTTCGGGAGTGGGGTACGAGCAGTACTTC.

This clonotype was counted ten times or more. The CDR3 nucleotides are TGCAGCGTTGACCAGGGACTGAACACCGGGGAGCTGTTTTTT. It codes for CSVDQGLNTGELFF. The chain combines TRBV29-1 with TRBJ2-2; D may be TRBD2 (6 bases). V lost 3 bases, J lost 1 base, and 9 bases lay in between. The CDR3 loop spans 14 amino acids. The V gene's germline CDR1 is SQVTM and CDR2 ANQGSEA.

J is TRBJ1-2 and V is TRBV6-2 or TRBV6-3, with D unresolved. Trimming removed 0 bases at V and 4 bases at J, with 12 bases between. Germline lookup yields CDR1 MNHEY and CDR2 SVGEGT. This CDR3 contains 15 residues. The CDR3 bases are TGTGCCAGCAGTTACTCCCGGCCTCGAGGCTATGGCTACACCTTC. Translating gives CASSYSRPRGYGYTF.